The 20 T cell receptor beta chains in this list originate from one sample, sequenced in a study of graft-versus-host responses after intestinal transplantation. Sequenced by immunoSEQ multiplex PCR; TCRdb stores in-frame clones only, minus some. The data contain under 95,000 clones, about 90% of them singletons. The antigens these receptors bind are not known. This material consisted of unstimulated CD8+ T cells sorted from spleen or lymph node cells, taken before intestinal transplant. These receptors were collected from a human donor who received an intestinal transplant.

The V and J genes are TRBV6-6 and TRBJ2-5; 10 bases are shared with TRBD2. Trimming at V came to 2 bases and at J to 5 bases, leaving 8 bases not matched to a gene. The germline V gene encodes CDR1 MNHNY and CDR2 SVGAGI (reference sequence). The CDR3 runs 16 residues. This CDR3 is CASSYPTLAGDETQYF. The CDR3 nucleotides read TGTGCCAGCAGTTACCCCACCCTAGCGGGAGATGAGACCCAGTACTTC.

This chain joins TRBV15 and TRBJ2-5; D is perhaps TRBD2 (6 bases). Near its end, the DNA agrees better with TRBJ2-7, so the J call may be wrong. This CDR3 is 18 amino acids long. Germline values: CDR1 LNHNV, CDR2 YYDKDF (reference sequence). CDR3 in amino acids: CATSSRFSQVGLHYEQYF. The CDR3 nucleotides are TGTGCCACCAGCTCCCGATTCAGCCAAGTGGGACTTCACTACGAGCAGTACTTC.

This chain joins TRBV5-1 and TRBJ1-1, with a possible D match to TRBD1 (6 bases). The germline V and J ends were trimmed by 4 bases and 4 bases, with 14 bases remaining between them. CDR1 is SGHRS, CDR2 YFSETQ, per germline. This CDR3 comprises 14 residues. CDR3 coding DNA: TGCGCCAGCAGCCCGCGAGGGGGAACCACTGAAGCTTTCTTT. Translated: CASSPRGGTTEAFF.

The chain joins TRBV2 to TRBJ2-1; TRBD2 matches 7 bases. CDR3 size: 12 residues. Trimming at V came to 7 bases and at J to 9 bases, leaving 6 bases not matched to a gene. Germline values: CDR1 SNHLY, CDR2 FYNNEI. In nucleotides, the CDR3 is TGTGCCAGCACGGGGGAGGGGCTTGAGCAGTTCTTC. This encodes CASTGEGLEQFF.

V gene TRBV27 combines with J gene TRBJ2-3; D not resolved. The CDR3 consists of 14 residues. The germline V and J ends were trimmed by 3 bases and 4 bases, with 11 bases remaining between them. CDR1 and CDR2 (germline): MNHEY, SMNVEV (reference sequence). CDR3 amino acids: CASSFGPGSDTQYF. The CDR3 coding sequence is TGTGCCAGCAGTTTCGGTCCCGGTTCAGATACGCAGTATTTT.

The V gene is TRBV6-5, the J gene TRBJ1-2; D uncertain. The CDR3 covers 13 residues. CDR1 is MNHEY and CDR2 is SVGAGI in the germline V gene. V lost 6 bases and J 7 bases, leaving 15 bases between the germline ends. CDR3 in amino acids: CASRPGAGGGYTF. CDR3 coding DNA: TGTGCCAGCAGACCAGGTGCGGGCGGTGGCTACACCTTC.

The J gene is TRBJ2-3, the V gene TRBV6-5; perhaps TRBD2 as D (5 bases). The germline gives CDR1 MNHEY, CDR2 SVGAGI. Trimming left V 5 bases short and J 8 bases short, with 11 bases between. The CDR3 spans 12 residues. In DNA, the CDR3 is TGTGCCAGCAGTCGGACTGCTGTTACGCAGTATTTT. It specifies CASSRTAVTQYF.

The J gene is TRBJ2-2, the V gene TRBV5-6; TRBD2 matches at 7 bases. Germline V lookup: CDR1 SGHDT, CDR2 YYEEEE. The junction had 10 bases not matched to a gene; V was cut back by 4 bases and J by 4 bases. The CDR3 spans 16 residues. The CDR3 region is CASSPGPAGSTGELFF. CDR3 sequence (DNA): TGTGCCAGCAGCCCTGGACCAGCGGGGTCCACCGGGGAGCTGTTTTTT. Full variable domain (missing parts from reference TRBV5-6 and TRBJ2-2): DAGVTQSPTHLIKTRGQQVTLRCSPKSGHDTVSWYQQALGQGPQFIFQYYEEEERQRGNFPDRFSGHQFPNYSSELNVNALLLGDSALYLCASSPGPAGSTGELFFGEGSRLTVL.

CDR3 nucleotide sequence: TGTGCCAGCGGGAATCCCGGGACAGGGAATTACAATGAGCAGTTCTTC. Its protein product is CASGNPGTGNYNEQFF. This chain links TRBV6-6 with TRBJ2-1; 9 nucleotides match TRBD1. Trimming at V came to 8 bases and at J to 4 bases, leaving 12 bases not matched to a gene. The CDR3 contains 16 residues. Germline CDR1 is MNHNY and CDR2 is SVGAGI (reference sequence).

This chain uses TRBV4-1 with TRBJ2-3, with no clear D. CDR1 is MGHRA and CDR2 is YSYEKL in the germline V gene. The CDR3 runs 15 residues. Deletions cut 9 bases from V and 1 base from J, with 17 bases between. CDR3 sequence: CASKKMLAGTDTQYF. The CDR3 coding sequence is TGCGCCAGTAAAAAGATGCTGGCGGGCACAGATACGCAGTATTTT.

The chain is built from TRBV9 and TRBJ2-5; no reliable D call. The V end lost 0 bases, the J end lost 3 bases, and 6 bases lay between the germline ends. Germline CDR1 is SGDLS and CDR2 is YYNGEE. The CDR3 totals 13 residues. The CDR3 nucleotides are TGTGCCAGCAGCGTAGACCGGGAAGAGACCCAGTACTTC. It is translated as CASSVDREETQYF.

The CDR3 region is CASSQDRGWNEQYF. In DNA form, the CDR3 reads TGCGCCAGCAGCCAAGATAGGGGGTGGAACGAGCAGTACTTC. V usage is TRBV4-1 and J usage is TRBJ2-7, with D tentatively TRBD1 (6 bases). V dropped 0 bases and J dropped 5 bases, with 11 bases sitting between them. This CDR3 contains 14 residues. CDR1 and CDR2 (germline): MGHRA, YSYEKL.

The sample holds one count of this clone. The chain couples TRBV27 to TRBJ2-7; 9 positions agree with TRBD2. Trimming cost V 0 bases and J 2 bases; bases outside gene matches: 5. CDR1 and CDR2 (germline): MNHEY, SMNVEV (reference sequence). CDR3 length equals 16 residues. The CDR3 DNA reads as TGTGCCAGCAGTTTATCGAGTTCTAGCGGGGCCTACGAGCAGTACTTC. Protein sequence: CASSLSSSSGAYEQYF.

The chain combines TRBV27 with TRBJ2-5; D may be TRBD1 (6 bases). The CDR3 sequence is 16 residues long. Germline assignment: CDR1 MNHEY and CDR2 SMNVEV (reference sequence). V lost 1 base and J lost 2, with 14 bases in between. In nucleotides, the CDR3 is TGTGCCAGCAGTTTATTCCCAGGGGCGAAACAAGAGACCCAGTACTTC. It specifies CASSLFPGAKQETQYF.

Only a few counts were recorded for this clone. The chain links TRBV6-1 to TRBJ1-4, with 9 bases matching TRBD1. V shed 4 bases and J 7 bases; nucleotides not matched to a gene: 10. Germline V gene lookup returns CDR1 MNHNS and CDR2 SASEGT. The length of the CDR3 is 16 residues. CDR3 in amino acids: CASSGQTGQGFEKLFF. The CDR3 region has the DNA TGTGCCAGCAGTGGGCAGACGGGACAGGGTTTTGAAAAACTGTTTTTT.

CDR3 DNA sequence: TGTGCCAGCAGCACCCGCTCAACAGGGTTAGATGCAGATACGCAGTATTTT. Translated: CASSTRSTGLDADTQYF. This sequence joins TRBV4-2 and TRBJ2-3, with D possibly being TRBD1 (6 bases). CDR1 and CDR2 from the germline V gene are LGHNA and YNFKEQ. The V and J ends lost 5 bases and 4 bases respectively, with 22 bases between them. This CDR3 is built from 17 residues.

The V gene is TRBV11-3, the J gene TRBJ2-3; D is perhaps TRBD2 (6 bases). Germline-derived CDR1 and CDR2 are SGHNT and YENEEA. Trimming removed 1 base at V and 2 bases at J, with 13 bases between. CDR3 length: 16 residues. CDR3 residues: CASSLGSSGYTDTQYF. CDR3 nucleotides: TGTGCCAGCAGCTTAGGGAGTAGCGGATACACAGATACGCAGTATTTT.

The chain employs TRBV27 and TRBJ2-7; no definite D call. V lost 7 bases and J 5 bases, leaving 15 bases between the germline ends. This CDR3 is 13 amino acids long. Germline V gene sequence: CDR1 MNHEY, CDR2 SMNVEV (reference sequence). The CDR3: CASMEGATHEQYF. Written as DNA, the CDR3 is TGTGCCAGCATGGAAGGAGCGACCCACGAGCAGTACTTC.

This chain uses TRBV2 with TRBJ2-4, with 10 bases identical to TRBD1. The CDR3 covers 18 residues. The V and J ends lost 2 bases and 3 bases, in that order; junction bases with no gene match: 10. Germline V CDR1 and CDR2: SNHLY, FYNNEI. The CDR3 loop reads CASSETGGTGDDKNIQYF. The CDR3 coding sequence is TGTGCCAGCAGTGAAACTGGAGGGACAGGGGATGACAAAAACATTCAGTACTTC. Full variable domain (missing parts from reference TRBV2 and TRBJ2-4): EPEVTQTPSHQVTQMGQEVILRCVPISNHLYFYWYRQILGQKVEFLVSFYNNEISEKSEIFDDQFSVERPDGSNFTLKIRSTKLEDSAMYFCASSETGGTGDDKNIQYFGAGTRLSVL.

The chain links TRBV10-3 to TRBJ1-6; 8 bases map to TRBD1. The CDR3 is 16 residues long. Germline loops: CDR1 ENHRY, CDR2 SYGVKD. Trimming removed 10 bases from V and 7 bases from J; junction bases left unmatched: 15. The chain's CDR3 is CASKDSRDRSNSPLHF. The DNA of the CDR3 is TGTGCCAGCAAGGACTCCCGGGACAGGAGCAATTCACCCCTCCACTTT.